These T cell receptor beta chains were read from a single sample in a study of T cell repertoires in cytomegalovirus infection. TCRdb redid the calling of the reads with MiXCR, one entry per CDR3 protein. The data hold some 200,000 distinct CDR3 sequences, with approximately 19% observed a single time. Sequencing was performed on PBMCs. These receptor sequences come from a human donor in good health (CMV status not recorded). Some clones in this sample may be carry-over from other donors' samples. The CDR3 runs from the conserved cysteine through the conserved F or W. The order of the fields is clone size, V gene, J gene, D gene, CDR3 protein, CDR3 DNA. D genes are given only for firm matches. Clone size, where shown, is once, few, many, or a class for clones that have expanded.

few	TRBV6-1	TRBJ1-5	NA	CASSSGRDGHNQPQHF	TGTGCCAGCAGTTCGGGGAGGGACGGACACAATCAGCCCCAGCATTTT
NA	TRBV7-6	TRBJ2-2	NA	CASSPLSFVGGELFF	TGTGCCAGCAGCCCACTCTCTTTTGTTGGCGGGGAGCTGTTTTTT
NA	TRBV20-1	TRBJ1-6	NA	CSAPEGYRDNSPLHF	TGCAGTGCCCCGGAGGGCTATAGGGATAATTCACCCCTCCACTTT
few	TRBV6-2/TRBV6-3	TRBJ2-7	TRBD1	CASSYIPGQGDYEQYF	TGTGCCAGCAGTTATATACCGGGACAGGGGGACTACGAGCAGTACTTC
NA	TRBV27	TRBJ2-1	NA	CASSDYREQFF	TGTGCCAGCAGTGATTATAGGGAGCAGTTCTTC
NA	TRBV29-1	TRBJ2-3	TRBD2	CSVAGLAGYTDTQYF	TGCAGCGTGGCGGGACTAGCGGGGTACACAGATACGCAGTATTTT
many	TRBV5-1	TRBJ2-7	NA	CASSLGQDAGEQYF	TGCGCCAGCAGCTTGGGCCAGGATGCAGGCGAGCAGTACTTC
NA	TRBV5-1	TRBJ1-4	NA	CASSSGLDVSSTNEKLFF	TGCGCCAGCAGCTCGGGATTGGACGTAAGCTCAACTAATGAAAAACTGTTTTTT
NA	TRBV12-3/TRBV12-4	TRBJ2-1	NA	CASSLALRGYEQFF	TGTGCCAGCAGTTTAGCACTCAGAGGTTATGAGCAGTTCTTC
many	TRBV7-9	TRBJ2-5	TRBD2	CASSPPGAGGMETQYF	TGTGCCAGCAGCCCCCCTGGAGCGGGAGGGATGGAGACCCAGTACTTC
NA	TRBV29-1	TRBJ2-5	TRBD1	CSVGNRGETQYF	TGCAGCGTAGGGAACAGGGGAGAGACCCAGTACTTC
few	TRBV5-6	TRBJ1-2	NA	CASSRVDSNYGYTF	TGTGCCAGCAGCCGAGTTGACAGTAACTATGGCTACACCTTC
NA	TRBV11-3	TRBJ2-1	TRBD2	CASSGTSWGNEQFF	TGTGCCAGCAGCGGGACTAGCTGGGGGAATGAGCAGTTCTTC
NA	TRBV6-5	TRBJ2-3	NA	CASSYSEAASTDTQYF	TGTGCCAGCAGTTACTCCGAGGCTGCTAGCACAGATACGCAGTATTTT
NA	TRBV19	TRBJ1-5	NA	CASMMYSNQPQHF	TGTGCCAGTATGATGTATAGCAATCAGCCCCAGCATTTT
many	TRBV19	TRBJ1-5	NA	CASSLQGGKPQHF	TGTGCCAGTAGTCTCCAGGGAGGCAAGCCCCAGCATTTT
NA	TRBV5-1	TRBJ2-7	NA	CASSLGLTTIYEQYF	TGCGCCAGCAGCTTGGGTTTGACTACTATCTACGAGCAGTACTTC
NA	TRBV5-5	TRBJ1-2	NA	CASSRGTGESGYTF	TGTGCCAGCAGCCGCGGGACGGGAGAATCTGGCTACACCTTC
NA	TRBV6-6	TRBJ1-5	NA	CASSVVKPPGGNQPQHF	TGTGCCAGCAGCGTAGTTAAACCTCCAGGAGGAAATCAGCCCCAGCATTTT
NA	TRBV28	TRBJ2-7	TRBD1	CASTLRQGYEQYF	TGTGCCAGCACCCTAAGACAGGGTTACGAGCAGTACTTC
NA	TRBV30	TRBJ1-2	NA	CAWSFTEAANYGYTF	TGTGCCTGGAGCTTCACCGAGGCAGCAAACTATGGCTACACCTTC
many	TRBV7-3	TRBJ2-1	TRBD2	CASSLGGGSYNEQFF	TGTGCCAGCAGCTTAGGGGGGGGCTCCTACAATGAGCAGTTCTTC
NA	TRBV5-3	TRBJ2-5	NA	CASSSPGTTRETQYF	TGTGCCAGCAGCTCGCCCGGGACCACCCGTGAGACCCAGTACTTC
many	TRBV28	TRBJ1-1	NA	CASSLVPGRGEAEAFF	TGTGCCAGCAGTTTGGTTCCAGGGAGGGGGGAGGCTGAAGCTTTCTTT
NA	TRBV6-5	TRBJ1-2	NA	CASSDRREYGYTF	TGTGCCAGCAGTGATCGCAGGGAATATGGCTACACCTTC
few	TRBV18	TRBJ1-5	NA	CASSPATENQPQHF	TGTGCCAGCTCACCCGCGACTGAGAATCAGCCCCAGCATTTT
NA	TRBV7-4	TRBJ1-1	NA	CASSRTSTTEAFF	TGTGCCAGCAGCAGAACTAGTACAACTGAAGCTTTCTTT
NA	TRBV14	TRBJ1-3	NA	CASSRDARSGNTIYF	TGTGCCAGCAGCCGGGACGCTCGCTCTGGAAACACCATATATTTT
few	TRBV5-5	TRBJ1-4	NA	CASSRGINEKLFF	TGTGCCAGCAGCCGTGGGATTAATGAAAAACTGTTTTTT
few	TRBV6-6	TRBJ2-3	NA	CASTHGDTQYF	TGTGCCAGCACTCACGGAGATACGCAGTATTTT
few	TRBV6-5	TRBJ1-5	NA	CASGKTGSGYSNQPQHF	TGTGCCAGCGGTAAGACAGGTTCGGGATATAGCAATCAGCCCCAGCATTTT
many	TRBV7-9	TRBJ2-1	NA	CASSVGTPEQFF	TGTGCCAGCAGCGTGGGGACACCCGAGCAGTTCTTC
few	TRBV7-9	TRBJ2-5	TRBD2	CASSRWTTAGVETQYF	TGTGCCAGCAGCCGTTGGACAACAGCGGGAGTAGAGACCCAGTACTTC
few	TRBV20-1	TRBJ1-5	NA	CSARDVTVDHQPQHF	TGCAGTGCTAGAGATGTGACCGTAGATCATCAGCCCCAGCATTTT
NA	TRBV7-8	TRBJ1-5	TRBD1	CASSLGQGTGNQPQHF	TGTGCCAGCAGCTTGGGACAGGGGACGGGAAATCAGCCCCAGCATTTT
few	TRBV20-1	TRBJ2-7	TRBD2	CSASGRGSGSSYEQYF	TGCAGTGCTAGCGGGAGGGGGTCGGGGAGCTCCTACGAGCAGTACTTC
NA	TRBV28	TRBJ2-5	NA	CASVRQETQYF	TGTGCCAGCGTCAGGCAAGAGACCCAGTACTTC
many	TRBV12-3/TRBV12-4	TRBJ1-1	NA	CASGQLTEAFF	TGTGCCAGCGGACAGTTAACTGAAGCTTTCTTT
NA	TRBV20-1	TRBJ1-4	TRBD1	CSARRQGAEKLFF	TGCAGTGCTAGAAGACAGGGGGCTGAAAAACTGTTTTTT
few	TRBV7-6	TRBJ1-2	NA	CASSLDVGIGYTF	TGTGCCAGCAGCTTAGATGTCGGAATAGGCTACACCTTC
NA	TRBV24-1	TRBJ2-1	NA	CATSEGRNNEQFF	TGTGCCACCAGTGAAGGGCGAAACAATGAGCAGTTCTTC
NA	TRBV7-3	TRBJ2-5	NA	CASSLSRQSETQYF	TGTGCCAGCAGCTTATCCCGCCAATCAGAGACCCAGTACTTC
NA	TRBV12-3/TRBV12-4	TRBJ1-1	NA	CASRLTGTLNTEAFF	TGTGCCAGCAGACTAACAGGGACCCTGAACACTGAAGCTTTCTTT
few	TRBV19	TRBJ2-1	NA	CASSIVRRFLENEQFF	TGTGCCAGTAGTATAGTCCGACGTTTCCTCGAGAATGAGCAGTTCTTC
NA	TRBV20-1	TRBJ1-5	TRBD1	CSARVGTAQYSNQPQHF	TGCAGTGCTAGAGTGGGGACAGCCCAGTATAGCAATCAGCCCCAGCATTTT
many	TRBV4-1	TRBJ1-1	NA	CASSQGGYMNTEAFF	TGCGCCAGCAGCCAAGGGGGATACATGAACACTGAAGCTTTCTTT
many	TRBV6-2/TRBV6-3	TRBJ2-1	TRBD2	CASNPLAGGPNEQFF	TGTGCCAGCAATCCTCTAGCGGGAGGGCCGAATGAGCAGTTCTTC
NA	TRBV5-1	TRBJ2-3	NA	CASSLGQISTDTQYF	TGCGCCAGCAGCTTGGGACAGATTAGCACAGATACGCAGTATTTT
NA	TRBV10-3	TRBJ1-5	NA	CAIRSRGDQPQHF	TGTGCCATCAGGTCCCGCGGGGATCAGCCCCAGCATTTT
few	TRBV19	TRBJ1-1	NA	CASSILLRTEAFF	TGTGCCAGTAGTATTCTACTCCGGACTGAAGCTTTCTTT
NA	TRBV29-1	TRBJ2-5	NA	CSVEEAGLHKTQYF	TGCAGCGTTGAAGAGGCAGGACTGCACAAGACCCAGTACTTC
NA	TRBV4-1	TRBJ1-5	NA	CASSQDGQGNPPQHF	TGCGCCAGCAGCCAAGATGGCCAGGGCAATCCGCCCCAGCATTTT
NA	TRBV14	TRBJ2-2	NA	CASSQDLNTGELFF	TGTGCCAGCAGCCAAGACCTGAACACCGGGGAGCTGTTTTTT
few	TRBV19	TRBJ1-1	NA	CASSTFGRVNTEAFF	TGTGCCAGTAGTACCTTCGGACGGGTGAACACTGAAGCTTTCTTT
NA	TRBV15	TRBJ1-2	TRBD1	CATSAAGGNYGYTF	TGTGCCACCAGCGCTGCAGGGGGAAACTATGGCTACACCTTC